Below are 8 T cell receptor beta chains sequenced from a single sample in a study of metastatic and nonmetastatic thyroid tumors. TCRdb re-called the PCR reads through MiXCR. In the table there are about 69,000 clones, about 14% of which are singletons. None of the patients had undergone any treatment ahead of thyroid surgery. Material: blood. The receptors come from a male donor with papillary thyroid cancer or a benign thyroid nodule (not recorded which). Some clones in this sample may be carry-over from other donors' samples.

A few counts support this clone. The gene calls are TRBV4-1 and TRBJ1-5; 7 bases line up with TRBD1. V shed 5 bases and J 2 bases; nucleotides not matched to a gene: 3. The CDR3 runs to 14 residues. Germline-derived CDR1 and CDR2 are MGHRA and YSYEKL. CDR3 DNA sequence: TGCGCCAGCAGCTTCGGACAGGGCAATCAGCCCCAGCATTTT. Translating gives CASSFGQGNQPQHF.

This clone turned up a few times. A much more abundant neighbour one base away suggests this may be a read error. The sample has other DNA sequences that encode this CDR3 too. The genes are TRBV7-6 and TRBJ2-5; tentatively, D is TRBD2 (5 bases). Trimming shortened V by 3 bases and J by 5 bases, and 13 bases separated the two germline ends. Germline-derived CDR1 and CDR2 are SGHVS and FNYEAQ. This CDR3 region has 14 residues. CDR3 sequence: CASSFEDSVETQYF. Here the CDR3 DNA reads TGTGCCAGCAGCTTCGAGGACTCTGTTGAGACCCAGTACTTC.

Points on this clone: This could be a read error, since a much larger clone is one nucleotide away. The chain links TRBV5-4 to TRBJ1-5; D is unclear. Germline values: CDR1 SGHNT, CDR2 YYREEE (reference sequence). With 2 bases removed from V and 4 bases from J, the gap between germline ends came to 10 bases. The CDR3 length is 14 residues. The CDR3 here is CASSLRAVNQPQHF. The CDR3 DNA sequence: TGTGCCAGCAGCTTAAGGGCTGTGAATCAGCCCCAGCATTTT.

This clone was detected many times. The chain links TRBV6-1 to TRBJ2-2; 7 bases are shared with TRBD1. With 7 bases clipped from V and 4 bases from J, the junction kept 9 bases outside the gene matches. Germline V lookup: CDR1 MNHNS, CDR2 SASEGT. The CDR3 extends over 15 amino acids. In nucleotides, the CDR3 is TGTGCCAGCACACCAGACAGGGCTGGCACCGGGGAGCTGTTTTTT. Its protein is CASTPDRAGTGELFF.

On this clone itself: The germline gene is not matched at one end of the junction; a read error may be the cause. This sequence joins TRBV27 and TRBJ2-2; TRBD1 agrees at 9 bases. The CDR3 has 16 amino acids. Germline lookup yields CDR1 MNHEY and CDR2 SMNVEV (reference sequence). The CDR3 DNA reads TGTGCCAGCAGCCTGGGACAGGGTTGGGACACCGTGGAGCTGTTTTTT. This sequence encodes CASSLGQGWDTVELFF.

This clone came up many times. This sequence joins TRBV24-1 and TRBJ1-2; D gene ambiguous. Germline V gives CDR1 KGHDR, CDR2 SFDVKD. There are 14 residues in the CDR3. Trimming left V 4 bases short and J 2 bases short, with 10 bases between. CDR3 coding DNA: TGTGCCACCAGTGAGAGGAAAAGAAACTATGGCTACACCTTC. Translating gives CATSERKRNYGYTF.

This clone was seen only a few times. A much larger clone sits a single nucleotide away, making a read error possible. The rearrangement links TRBV28 to TRBJ1-4; the D gene is possibly TRBD1 (5 bases). CDR1 MDHEN and CDR2 SYDVKM come from the germline V gene. The CDR3 totals 13 residues. CDR3: CAVTGSHNGKLFF. In DNA, the CDR3 is TGTGCCGTAACAGGATCCCACAATGGAAAACTGTTTTTT. Full variable domain (rest looked up from reference TRBV28 and TRBJ1-4): DVKVTQSSRYLVKRTGEKVFLECVQDMDHENMFWYRQDPGLGLRLIYFSYDVKMKEKGDIPEGYSVSREKKERFSLILESASTNQTSMYLCAVTGSHNGKLFFGSGTQLSVL.

This clone turned up a few times. Written as DNA, the CDR3 is TGTGCCAGTTCTGCCGTCGATCGAACAGATACGCAGTATTTT. It yields the protein CASSAVDRTDTQYF. The chain carries TRBV19 and TRBJ2-3; D unclear. Trimming took off 8 bases at V and 3 bases at J, with 15 bases between the two ends. This CDR3 has 14 amino acids. Germline values: CDR1 LNHDA, CDR2 SQIVND (reference sequence). Combining the CDR3 with reference TRBV19 and TRBJ2-3 gives the whole variable domain DGGITQSPKYLFRKEGQNVTLSCEQNLNHDAMYWYRQDPGQGLRLIYYSQIVNDFQKGDIAEGYSVSREKKESFPLTVTSAQKNPTAFYLCASSAVDRTDTQYFGPGTRLTVL.